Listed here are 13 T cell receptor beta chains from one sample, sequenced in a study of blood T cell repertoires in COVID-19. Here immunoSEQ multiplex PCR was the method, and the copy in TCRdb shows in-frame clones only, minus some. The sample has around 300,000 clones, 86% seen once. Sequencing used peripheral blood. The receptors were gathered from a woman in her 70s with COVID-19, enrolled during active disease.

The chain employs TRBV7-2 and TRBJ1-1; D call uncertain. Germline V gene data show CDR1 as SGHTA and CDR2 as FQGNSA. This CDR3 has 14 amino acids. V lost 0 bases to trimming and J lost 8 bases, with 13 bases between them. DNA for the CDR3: TGTGCCAGCAGCTTAGCGGCTTGGGCATCGGAAGCTTTCTTT. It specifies CASSLAAWASEAFF.

This CDR3 is CASSDAGNTEAFF. Written as DNA, the CDR3 is TGTGCCAGCAGTGACGCAGGAAACACTGAAGCTTTCTTT. The rearrangement uses TRBV27 and TRBJ1-1; no clear D. Deletions cut 5 bases from V and 2 bases from J, with 9 bases between. Germline values: CDR1 MNHEY, CDR2 SMNVEV (reference sequence). This CDR3 is 13 amino acids long.

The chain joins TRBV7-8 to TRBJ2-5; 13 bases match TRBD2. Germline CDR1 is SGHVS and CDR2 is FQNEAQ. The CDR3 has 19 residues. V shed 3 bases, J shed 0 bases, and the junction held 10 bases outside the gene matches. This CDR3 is CASSFMTTSGGWYQETQYF. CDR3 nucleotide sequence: TGTGCCAGCAGCTTTATGACGACTAGCGGGGGGTGGTACCAAGAGACCCAGTACTTC. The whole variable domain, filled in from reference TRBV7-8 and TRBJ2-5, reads GAGVSQSPRYKVAKRGQDVALRCDPISGHVSLFWYQQALGQGPEFLTYFQNEAQLDKSGLPSDRFFAERPEGSVSTLKIQRTQQEDSAVYLCASSFMTTSGGWYQETQYFGPGTRLLVL.

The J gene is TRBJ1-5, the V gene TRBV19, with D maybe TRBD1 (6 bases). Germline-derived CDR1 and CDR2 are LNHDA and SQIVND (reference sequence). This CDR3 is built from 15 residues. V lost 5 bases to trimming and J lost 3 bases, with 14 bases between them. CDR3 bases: TGTGCCAGTAGTCTTTTAGACAGGTACAATCAGCCCCAGCATTTT. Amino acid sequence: CASSLLDRYNQPQHF. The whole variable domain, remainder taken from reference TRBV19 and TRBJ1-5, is DGGITQSPKYLFRKEGQNVTLSCEQNLNHDAMYWYRQDPGQGLRLIYYSQIVNDFQKGDIAEGYSVSREKKESFPLTVTSAQKNPTAFYLCASSLLDRYNQPQHFGDGTRLSIL.

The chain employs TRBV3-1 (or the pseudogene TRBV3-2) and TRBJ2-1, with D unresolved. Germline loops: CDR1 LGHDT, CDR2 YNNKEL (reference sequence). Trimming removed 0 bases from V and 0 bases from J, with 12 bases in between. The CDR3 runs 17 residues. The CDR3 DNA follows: TGTGCCAGCAGCCAAGAAGCGAGCCAAAGCTCCTACAATGAGCAGTTCTTC. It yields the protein CASSQEASQSSYNEQFF.

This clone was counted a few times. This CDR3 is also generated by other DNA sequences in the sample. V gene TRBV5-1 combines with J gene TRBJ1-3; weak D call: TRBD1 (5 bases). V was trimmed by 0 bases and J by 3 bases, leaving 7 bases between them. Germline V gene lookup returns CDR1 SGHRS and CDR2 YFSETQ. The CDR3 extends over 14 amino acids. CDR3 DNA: TGCGCCAGCAGCTTGGCAGGGTTTGGAAACACCATATATTTT. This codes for CASSLAGFGNTIYF. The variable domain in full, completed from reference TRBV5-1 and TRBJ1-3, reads KAGVTQTPRYLIKTRGQQVTLSCSPISGHRSVSWYQQTPGQGLQFLFEYFSETQRNKGNFPGRFSGRQFSNSRSEMNVSTLELGDSALYLCASSLAGFGNTIYFGEGSWLTVV.

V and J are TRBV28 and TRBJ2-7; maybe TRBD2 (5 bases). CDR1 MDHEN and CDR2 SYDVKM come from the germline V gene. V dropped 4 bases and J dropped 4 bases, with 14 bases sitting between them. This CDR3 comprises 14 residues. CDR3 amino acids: CASSSHSRGYEQYF. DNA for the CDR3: TGTGCCAGCAGTTCCCATTCTCGAGGGTACGAGCAGTACTTC. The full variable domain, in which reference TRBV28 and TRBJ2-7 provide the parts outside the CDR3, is DVKVTQSSRYLVKRTGEKVFLECVQDMDHENMFWYRQDPGLGLRLIYFSYDVKMKEKGDIPEGYSVSREKKERFSLILESASTNQTSMYLCASSSHSRGYEQYFGPGTRLTVT.

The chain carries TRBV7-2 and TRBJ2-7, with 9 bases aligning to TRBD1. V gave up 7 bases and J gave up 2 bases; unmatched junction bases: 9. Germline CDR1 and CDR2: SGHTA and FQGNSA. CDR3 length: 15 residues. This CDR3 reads CASNRQGQGTYEQYF. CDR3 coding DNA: TGTGCCAGCAACAGGCAGGGACAGGGCACCTACGAGCAGTACTTC.

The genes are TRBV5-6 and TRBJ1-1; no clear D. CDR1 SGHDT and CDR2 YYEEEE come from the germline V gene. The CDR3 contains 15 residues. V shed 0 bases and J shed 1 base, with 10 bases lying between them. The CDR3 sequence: CASSLEGAENTEAFF. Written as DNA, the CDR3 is TGTGCCAGCAGCTTGGAAGGAGCAGAGAACACTGAAGCTTTCTTT.

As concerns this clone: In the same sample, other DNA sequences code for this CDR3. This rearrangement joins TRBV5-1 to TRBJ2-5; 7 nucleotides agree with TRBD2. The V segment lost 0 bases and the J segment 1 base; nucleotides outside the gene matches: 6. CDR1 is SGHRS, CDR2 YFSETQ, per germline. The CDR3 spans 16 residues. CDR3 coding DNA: TGCGCCAGCAGCTTGGCTTCGGGGGGAATCCAAGAGACCCAGTACTTC. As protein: CASSLASGGIQETQYF.

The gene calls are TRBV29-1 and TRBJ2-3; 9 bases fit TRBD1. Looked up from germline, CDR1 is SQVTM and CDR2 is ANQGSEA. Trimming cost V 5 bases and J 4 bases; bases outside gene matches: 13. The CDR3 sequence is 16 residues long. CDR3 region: CSVPGPGTGLADTQYF. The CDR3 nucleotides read TGCAGCGTTCCCGGACCCGGGACAGGGTTAGCAGATACGCAGTATTTT.

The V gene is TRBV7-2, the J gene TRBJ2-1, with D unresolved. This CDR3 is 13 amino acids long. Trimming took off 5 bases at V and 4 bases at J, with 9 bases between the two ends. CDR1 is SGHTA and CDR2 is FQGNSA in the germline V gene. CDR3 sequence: CASSTTPYNEQFF. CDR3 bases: TGTGCCAGCAGCACGACTCCATACAATGAGCAGTTCTTC.

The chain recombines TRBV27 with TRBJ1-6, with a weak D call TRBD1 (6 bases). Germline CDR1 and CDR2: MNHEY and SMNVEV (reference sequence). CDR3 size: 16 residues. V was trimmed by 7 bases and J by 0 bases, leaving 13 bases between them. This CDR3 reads CASTTAGASYNSPLHF. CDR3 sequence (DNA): TGTGCCAGCACCACTGCGGGGGCCTCCTATAATTCACCCCTCCACTTT.